The 18 T cell receptor beta chains in this list originate from one sample, sequenced in a study of cytomegalovirus exposure and HLA in healthy donors. TCRdb's copy holds only in-frame clones and misses some; the assay was immunoSEQ multiplex PCR. The table lists some 340,000 clones, roughly 87% of them singletons. Sequencing was done on a sample of PBMCs. These receptors all come from a woman between 25 and 40 years old in good health and CMV-seropositive.

J is TRBJ1-5 and V is TRBV28; D unclear. V was cut by 3 bases and J by 4 bases, with 10 bases left in between. Germline CDR1 reads MDHEN; CDR2 reads SYDVKM. The CDR3 totals 14 residues. The CDR3 nucleotides read TGTGCCAGCAGTTTTGGGCAAAGAAATCAGCCCCAGCATTTT. Translation gives CASSFGQRNQPQHF.

This clone was counted between two and nine times. V usage is TRBV4-1 and J usage is TRBJ1-2, with TRBD1 as a possible D gene (6 bases). The V gene lost 2 bases and the J gene lost 2 bases, with 9 bases spanning the gap. The CDR3 extends over 14 amino acids. Germline CDR1 MGHRA, CDR2 YSYEKL. The CDR3 DNA reads TGCGCCAGCAGCCAAAGGACAGAGAACTATGGCTACACCTTC. Its translation: CASSQRTENYGYTF.

This chain uses TRBV9 with TRBJ2-1, with D perhaps assigned TRBD1 or TRBD2 (5 bases each). The germline CDR1 and CDR2 sequences are SGDLS and YYNGEE. The V gene lost 3 bases and the J gene lost 3 bases, with 10 bases spanning the gap. The CDR3 is 14 amino acids. DNA of the CDR3: TGTGCCAGCAGCGGAGGGGACGTCTACAATGAGCAGTTCTTC. Amino acid sequence: CASSGGDVYNEQFF.

This clone was seen once. This sequence joins TRBV2 and TRBJ1-2, with 11 nucleotides matching TRBD1. The CDR3 consists of 13 residues. The germline V gene has CDR1 SNHLY and CDR2 FYNNEI. Unmatched junction bases numbered 4, after V lost 6 bases and J lost 7 bases. The CDR3 spells CASSGTGGFGYTF. DNA of the CDR3: TGTGCCAGCAGCGGGACAGGGGGGTTTGGCTACACCTTC.

This rearrangement joins TRBV7-2 to TRBJ2-7, with TRBD1 identical over 7 bases. Germline V gene data show CDR1 as SGHTA and CDR2 as FQGNSA. Trimming cost V 5 bases and J 6 bases; bases outside gene matches: 7. This CDR3 is 13 amino acids long. CDR3 sequence reads: CASSQDRQREQYF. Written as DNA, the CDR3 is TGTGCCAGCAGCCAGGACAGGCAGCGCGAGCAGTACTTC.

The rearrangement uses TRBV5-6 and TRBJ2-7; TRBD2 agrees at 9 bases. The germline gives CDR1 SGHDT, CDR2 YYEEEE. Losses at the gene ends were 4 bases for V and 3 bases for J; bases not matched to a gene: 2. This CDR3 region has 13 residues. Here the CDR3 DNA reads TGTGCCAGCAGCCCTAGCGGGGTCTACGAGCAGTACTTC. As protein: CASSPSGVYEQYF.

The CDR3: CASSYNSGLAPGNKNIQYF. CDR3 nucleotide sequence: TGTGCCAGCAGCTACAATTCGGGACTAGCGCCTGGGAACAAAAACATTCAGTACTTC. The V and J genes are TRBV11-2 and TRBJ2-4; 10 positions match TRBD2. J gave up 3 bases and V 4 bases, and 15 bases lay outside the gene matches. The CDR3 has 19 amino acids. CDR1 SGHAT and CDR2 FQNNGV come from the germline V gene.

The genes are TRBV7-6 and TRBJ1-5; TRBD1 matches at 10 bases. The CDR3 is 18 amino acids. Germline values: CDR1 SGHVS, CDR2 FNYEAQ. V shed 4 bases and J 4 bases; nucleotides not matched to a gene: 13. The CDR3 protein is CASSCSPPGTGENQPQHF. The CDR3 region has the DNA TGTGCCAGCAGCTGCTCGCCTCCCGGGACAGGGGAAAATCAGCCCCAGCATTTT.

The chain has TRBV30 and TRBJ2-7; no clear D. The V end lost 1 base, the J end lost 2 bases, and 15 bases lay between the germline ends. This CDR3 region has 15 residues. Germline CDR1 reads GTSNPN; CDR2 reads SVGIG (reference sequence). CDR3 residues: CAWSGRTRRAYEQYF. CDR3 bases: TGTGCCTGGAGTGGCCGGACGCGTAGAGCCTACGAGCAGTACTTC.

J is TRBJ2-1 and V is TRBV29-1; TRBD1 is a possible D gene (6 bases). The V gene lost 0 bases and the J gene lost 2 bases, with 17 bases spanning the gap. Per germline, CDR1 SQVTM and CDR2 ANQGSEA. There are 17 residues in the CDR3. This CDR3 is CSVEDPGIQGTYNEQFF. CDR3 sequence (DNA): TGCAGCGTTGAAGATCCCGGGATCCAGGGGACCTACAATGAGCAGTTCTTC.

The table lists this clone with a few counts. The chain couples TRBV28 to TRBJ1-1, with D unclear. Trimming cost V 4 bases and J 0 bases, with 6 bases left between them. The CDR3 loop spans 13 amino acids. Germline values: CDR1 MDHEN, CDR2 SYDVKM. CDR3 residues: CASSWDVNTEAFF. CDR3 nucleotides: TGTGCCAGCAGTTGGGATGTGAACACTGAAGCTTTCTTT.

V and J are TRBV9 and TRBJ2-7; 8 bases are a match to TRBD2. Looked up from germline, CDR1 is SGDLS and CDR2 is YYNGEE. V lost 4 bases to trimming and J lost 3 bases; unmatched junction nucleotides: 6. CDR3 length: 14 amino acids. The CDR3 loop is CASSLSGGNYEQYF. Written as DNA, the CDR3 is TGTGCCAGCAGCTTGAGCGGGGGCAACTACGAGCAGTACTTC.

This sequence joins TRBV6-1 and TRBJ1-2; possibly TRBD1 for D (5 bases). The CDR3 sequence is 15 residues long. Trimming cost V 4 bases and J 8 bases, with 20 bases left between them. Germline-derived CDR1 and CDR2 are MNHNS and SASEGT. DNA for the CDR3: TGTGCCAGCAGTGTCGGTGAAGGGGACCGGCGGGGCTACACCTTC. It encodes CASSVGEGDRRGYTF.

This rearrangement joins TRBV12-1 to TRBJ2-7; the D call of TRBD1 is as the table states it, not checked on the DNA. TRBV12-1 is an annotated pseudogene. This CDR3 is 17 amino acids long. The CDR3 protein is CASSHLPDRGASYEQYF. DNA of the CDR3: TGTGCCAGCAGCCACCTGCCCGACAGGGGGGCTTCCTACGAGCAGTACTTC.

J is TRBJ2-1 and V is TRBV2; 8 positions match TRBD2. The CDR3 spans 16 residues. Germline V lookup: CDR1 SNHLY, CDR2 FYNNEI. J gave up 15 bases and V 0 bases, and 16 bases lay outside the gene matches. The CDR3, as DNA: TGTGCCAGCAGTGAAGCTCACCCCTCTACCGGGACTAGTATGTTCTTC. This encodes CASSEAHPSTGTSMFF.

The rearrangement links TRBV7-6 to TRBJ1-6; 7 bases are shared with TRBD1. Germline CDR1 reads SGHVS; CDR2 reads FNYEAQ. The ends lost 1 base at V and 7 bases at J; junction bases unmatched: 4. This CDR3 spans 15 amino acids. The CDR3 protein is CASSLEQGRNSPLHF. The CDR3 region has the DNA TGTGCCAGCAGCTTAGAACAGGGGAGGAATTCACCCCTCCACTTT.

The gene calls are TRBV2 and TRBJ1-1; D not certain. Germline V CDR1 and CDR2: SNHLY, FYNNEI. The CDR3 sequence is 11 residues long. The V gene lost 6 bases and the J gene lost 7 bases, with 9 bases spanning the gap. The CDR3 loop is CASRAGVEAFF. The DNA for the CDR3 is TGTGCCAGCAGGGCTGGAGTTGAAGCTTTCTTT.

V usage is TRBV27 and J usage is TRBJ1-1; maybe TRBD1 (5 bases). Germline V CDR1 and CDR2: MNHEY, SMNVEV (reference sequence). The length of the CDR3 is 14 residues. V lost 6 bases, J lost 6 bases, and 17 bases lay in between. CDR3 bases: TGTGCCAGCAGCCCGAATCAGGGAGGAGCTGAAGCTTTCTTT. Translation: CASSPNQGGAEAFF.